This T cell receptor beta chain was obtained from a study of T cell responses to AZD1222 COVID-19 vaccine. General observations from the study: The reported proportion of spike-specific TCRs targeting unmutated variant regions was nearly half.

Assay: immunoSEQ multiplex PCR; the TCRdb copy retains only in-frame clones and omits some. This repertoire shows about 120,000 clones, around 83% found once; its top ten account for about 3%. For this clone: Its target is unknown.

Germline V gives CDR1 DFQATT, CDR2 SNEGSKA (reference sequence). This CDR3 has 11 residues. V dropped 4 bases and J dropped 3 bases, with 7 bases sitting between them. Sequenced material: peripheral blood, taken 28 days after the second AZD1222 dose. The chain recombines TRBV20-1 with TRBJ2-7, with D hard to call. This TCR was recovered from an adult who received the AZD1222 COVID-19 vaccine. This CDR3 is CSAKQYYEQYF. Here the CDR3 DNA reads TGCAGTGCTAAGCAGTACTACGAGCAGTACTTC.